These 32 T cell receptor beta chains were sequenced from one sample in a study of CXCR3-negative and CXCR3-positive naive CD8 T cells. Points from the study as a whole: Naive cells that were CXCR3-positive had more hydrophobic TRB CDR3s (compared with CXCR3-negative naive cells).

Their antigens are not known. In preparing the TRB cDNA libraries, 5' RACE with UMI labels was used. TCRdb re-called the 5' RACE reads, yielding one record per CDR3 amino acid sequence without DNA. The sample has around 150,000 distinct CDR3 sequences. Sequenced: naive CXCR3+ CD8+ T cells from blood. The sample's subset: CD45RO-CCR7+CD27+CD95- naive CD8+ T cells expressing CXCR3 (TNR3+). The receptors stem from a human donor in good health. Some clones in this sample may be carry-over from other donors' samples.

The J gene is TRBJ2-1, the V gene TRBV9; there is no DNA to check the TCRdb D call of TRBD1. The CDR3 totals 15 residues. Germline lookup yields CDR1 SGDLS and CDR2 YYNGEE. CDR3 region: CASSDGGGSYNEQFF.

The V call is TRBV15, the J call TRBJ1-2. The CDR3 covers 16 residues. Germline V gene lookup returns CDR1 LNHNV and CDR2 YYDKDF (reference sequence). The CDR3: CATSRDHLGSYYGYTF. Variable domain in full (rest from reference TRBV15 and TRBJ1-2): DAMVIQNPRYQVTQFGKPVTLSCSQTLNHNVMYWYQQKSSQAPKLLFHYYDKDFNNEADTPDNFQSRRPNTSFCFLDIRSPGLGDTAMYLCATSRDHLGSYYGYTFGSGTRLTVV.

This rearrangement joins TRBV6-6 to TRBJ2-1; TCRdb picks TRBD2, but there is no DNA to check that call. Germline lookup yields CDR1 MNHNY and CDR2 SVGAGI (reference sequence). This CDR3 region has 17 residues. CDR3 sequence reads: CASSPGLAGEVDNEQFF.

This chain uses TRBV7-9 with TRBJ1-1; the TCRdb D gene call, TRBD1, has no DNA to confirm it. This CDR3 region has 16 residues. CDR1 is SEHNR and CDR2 is FQNEAQ in the germline V gene (reference sequence). CDR3 sequence: CASSSPRQGASTEAFF.

This rearrangement joins TRBV7-8 to TRBJ2-1; absent DNA, TCRdb's TRBD2 call cannot be checked. The CDR3 length is 17 residues. Looked up from germline, CDR1 is SGHVS and CDR2 is FQNEAQ. The CDR3 reads CASTGIGSGGAVNEQFF.

The V and J genes are TRBV29-1 and TRBJ2-7; TCRdb names TRBD1, which stays unverified in the absence of DNA. Germline V lookup: CDR1 SQVTM, CDR2 ANQGSEA. The CDR3 loop spans 14 amino acids. The CDR3 sequence is CSASPGQAPYEQYF.

The genes are TRBV27 and TRBJ2-7; TCRdb proposes TRBD1, but this gene call is untestable without DNA. The CDR3 is 14 residues long. CDR1 MNHEY and CDR2 SMNVEV come from the germline V gene (reference sequence). The CDR3 sequence: CASSLPGAGYEQYF.

The chain couples TRBV6-5 to TRBJ2-5; TCRdb names TRBD1, which stays unverified in the absence of DNA. This CDR3 has 14 residues. Germline lookup yields CDR1 MNHEY and CDR2 SVGAGI. CDR3 sequence reads: CASSAGQGWETQYF.

This chain links TRBV4-1 with TRBJ2-1; there is no DNA to check the TCRdb D call of TRBD2. CDR3 length equals 16 residues. Germline lookup yields CDR1 MGHRA and CDR2 YSYEKL. The CDR3 sequence is CASSELSQGPYNEQFF.

The chain couples TRBV19 to TRBJ2-6. The CDR3 extends over 12 amino acids. CDR1 LNHDA and CDR2 SQIVND come from the germline V gene (reference sequence). CDR3 sequence reads: CASSIVGDVLTF.

This sequence joins TRBV5-1 and TRBJ2-7. The germline V gene encodes CDR1 SGHRS and CDR2 YFSETQ. The CDR3 spans 14 residues. The CDR3 sequence: CASSLSTSSYEQYF.

CDR3 protein: CASSRYSSANSPLHF. The V and J genes are TRBV28 and TRBJ1-6. The CDR3 covers 15 residues. Germline loops: CDR1 MDHEN, CDR2 SYDVKM.

This rearrangement joins TRBV28 to TRBJ2-5; TCRdb proposes TRBD2, but this gene call is untestable without DNA. Per germline, CDR1 MDHEN and CDR2 SYDVKM. This CDR3 is built from 16 residues. CDR3 protein: CASSRGLAGAWETQYF.

V usage is TRBV20-1 and J usage is TRBJ1-5. CDR1 is DFQATT and CDR2 is SNEGSKA in the germline V gene (reference sequence). The length of the CDR3 is 15 residues. The CDR3 region is CSARGGIDFNQPQHF.

The chain has TRBV7-9 and TRBJ2-7; TCRdb outputs TRBD1, but without DNA this stays unchecked. The CDR3 sequence is 13 residues long. The V gene's germline CDR1 is SEHNR and CDR2 FQNEAQ (reference sequence). The CDR3 is CASSGTPSYEQYF.

The rearrangement links TRBV4-3 to TRBJ1-5. Germline values: CDR1 LGHNA, CDR2 YSLEER. This CDR3 is built from 16 residues. The CDR3: CASSQDISPSNQPQHF.

V and J are TRBV7-2 and TRBJ2-7; TCRdb outputs TRBD1, but without DNA this stays unchecked. CDR1 SGHTA and CDR2 FQGNSA come from the germline V gene. The CDR3 sequence is 14 residues long. CDR3 residues: CASSLDPGGREQYF.

The chain carries TRBV28 and TRBJ2-7. Looked up from germline, CDR1 is MDHEN and CDR2 is SYDVKM. The CDR3 loop spans 12 amino acids. CDR3 amino acids: CASREGSYEQYF.

The V and J genes are TRBV6-5 and TRBJ2-7; TCRdb names TRBD2, which stays unverified in the absence of DNA. The CDR3 runs 12 residues. Germline CDR1 is MNHEY and CDR2 is SVGAGI. The CDR3 is CASRKLGYEQYF.

The chain combines TRBV7-8 with TRBJ2-1; the D call from TCRdb, TRBD1, cannot be confirmed without DNA. The CDR3 contains 15 residues. The germline V gene has CDR1 SGHVS and CDR2 FQNEAQ. The CDR3 is CASSLSRGGRSEQFF.

The chain recombines TRBV29-1 with TRBJ1-2; TCRdb indicates TRBD1, and absent DNA this call remains unverified. The CDR3 runs to 12 residues. Germline V gene lookup returns CDR1 SQVTM and CDR2 ANQGSEA. The CDR3 loop reads CSDLTGGYGYTF.

The gene calls are TRBV5-5 and TRBJ2-4; there is no DNA to check the TCRdb D call of TRBD1. The CDR3 spans 15 residues. Germline CDR1 is SGHKS and CDR2 is YYEKEE (reference sequence). CDR3 in amino acids: CASRLLGTGQNIQYF. Full variable domain (outside the CDR3, taken from reference TRBV5-5 and TRBJ2-4): DAGVTQSPTHLIKTRGQQVTLRCSPISGHKSVSWYQQVLGQGPQFIFQYYEKEERGRGNFPDRFSARQFPNYSSELNVNALLLGDSALYLCASRLLGTGQNIQYFGAGTRLSVL.

The chain uses TRBV7-9 and TRBJ1-2; TCRdb calls TRBD1, which cannot be checked without DNA. The CDR3 runs to 15 residues. Germline CDR1 reads SEHNR; CDR2 reads FQNEAQ (reference sequence). This CDR3 is CASSPLDRGPYGYTF.

V usage is TRBV21-1 and J usage is TRBJ2-7. TRBV21-1 is a documented pseudogene. The length of the CDR3 is 16 residues. CDR3 sequence reads: CASSTHFFDSVDEQYF.

V and J are TRBV6-2 or TRBV6-3 and TRBJ2-7; checking the TCRdb D call of TRBD2 is not possible without DNA. Germline-derived CDR1 and CDR2 are MNHEY and SVGEGT. The CDR3 has 18 residues. CDR3 residues: CASSSRPGLAGGLNEQYF.

This chain joins TRBV7-2 and TRBJ1-2. Germline assignment: CDR1 SGHTA and CDR2 FQGNSA. This CDR3 region has 13 residues. The CDR3 sequence: CASRLLANYGYTF.

This sequence joins TRBV7-8 and TRBJ2-2; the TCRdb call, TRBD2, lacks DNA for checking. The CDR3 length is 19 residues. Germline lookup yields CDR1 SGHVS and CDR2 FQNEAQ. The CDR3 loop reads CASSFLVVIAGAGTGELFF.

The genes are TRBV5-1 and TRBJ2-7; TCRdb selects TRBD2, and the lack of DNA leaves this call unchecked. In germline, CDR1 is SGHRS, CDR2 YFSETQ. There are 13 residues in the CDR3. The CDR3: CASRGTSSDEQYF.

This rearrangement joins TRBV10-2 to TRBJ1-5. CDR1 and CDR2 from the germline V gene are WSHSY and SAAADI. The CDR3 consists of 18 residues. The CDR3 loop reads CASSESTWGLGSNQPQHF.

The chain couples TRBV15 to TRBJ2-1; TCRdb designates TRBD1, a call that cannot be tested without DNA. The germline CDR1 and CDR2 sequences are LNHNV and YYDKDF (reference sequence). There are 18 residues in the CDR3. The CDR3: CATSRDRAGAVSYNEQFF.

The chain combines TRBV28 with TRBJ1-5; TCRdb returns TRBD1, unconfirmable since there is no DNA. Germline CDR1 reads MDHEN; CDR2 reads SYDVKM. The CDR3 runs to 16 residues. CDR3 amino acids: CASSLLDRAINQPQHF.

The chain employs TRBV29-1 and TRBJ2-4; the TCRdb D gene call, TRBD1, has no DNA to confirm it. The CDR3 spans 13 residues. Per the germline V gene, CDR1 is SQVTM and CDR2 is ANQGSEA. The CDR3 loop is CSVVDIPKNIQYF.